These T cell receptor beta chains were read from a single sample in a study of T cells in tumors after PD-1 blockade. Sequencing used immunoSEQ multiplex PCR; TCRdb keeps in-frame clones, though not all of them. This table has more than 40,000 clones, around 85% appearing once. The specimen was PBMCs, collected before anti-PD-1 therapy. The receptors shown here come from a human donor with advanced basal cell or squamous cell carcinoma (not recorded which). CDR3s include the opening cysteine and the closing phenylalanine or tryptophan. The D gene is left open where the match is weak. Clone size is stated in some rows and not others, as once, few, many or a class when expanded.

clone_size,v_call,j_call,d_call,cdr3_aa,cdr3_nt
-,TRBV5-1,TRBJ2-5,TRBD1,CASSRQGEETQYF,TGCGCCAGCAGCCGACAGGGGGAAGAGACCCAGTACTTC
-,TRBV27,TRBJ2-7,TRBD2,CASSLGGRRDEQYF,TGTGCCAGCAGTTTAGGCGGGAGGCGGGACGAGCAGTACTTC
-,TRBV24-1,TRBJ2-3,TRBD2,CATSDLKAGTSARTDTQYF,TGTGCCACCAGTGATTTGAAAGCCGGGACTAGCGCACGCACAGATACGCAGTATTTT
-,TRBV6-5,TRBJ2-2,-,CASSYSGPLNTGELFF,TGTGCCAGCAGTTACTCGGGGCCCCTAAACACCGGGGAGCTGTTTTTT
-,TRBV6-6,TRBJ2-3,TRBD2,CASSYTQRGGTDTQYF,TGTGCCAGCAGTTATACTCAGCGGGGGGGCACAGATACGCAGTATTTT
few,TRBV7-9,TRBJ2-7,-,CASSHSYEQYF,TGTGCCAGCAGCCATTCCTACGAGCAGTACTTC
few,TRBV28,TRBJ2-5,-,CASSRRGPGTQYF,TGTGCCAGCAGTCGCAGGGGTCCGGGGACCCAGTACTTC
-,TRBV19,TRBJ1-2,TRBD1,CASSIGTGSGYTF,TGTGCCAGTAGTATTGGGACAGGGAGTGGCTACACCTTC
-,TRBV9,TRBJ2-2,-,CASSALSSRNTGELFF,TGTGCCAGCAGTGCCCTTAGCAGCCGAAACACCGGGGAGCTGTTTTTT
-,TRBV7-2,TRBJ2-3,-,CASSLGGPDTQYF,TGTGCCAGCAGCTTGGGCGGACCAGATACGCAGTATTTT
-,TRBV19,TRBJ2-6,-,CASSSRPASGANVLTF,TGTGCCAGTAGTTCACGACCCGCCTCTGGGGCCAACGTCCTGACTTTC
-,TRBV10-1,TRBJ2-7,-,CASSELGFGYEQYF,TGCGCCAGCAGTGAATTGGGTTTTGGTTACGAGCAGTACTTC
-,TRBV5-1,TRBJ2-1,-,CASTWDMNEQFF,TGCGCCAGCACCTGGGACATGAATGAGCAGTTCTTC
-,TRBV13,TRBJ2-1,-,CASSLALPDEQFF,TGTGCCAGCAGTTTGGCCCTCCCCGATGAGCAGTTCTTC
-,TRBV19,TRBJ2-4,-,CASSPPVPLAKNIQYF,TGTGCCAGTAGCCCCCCAGTACCACTAGCCAAAAACATTCAGTACTTC
-,TRBV3-1/TRBV3-2,TRBJ2-7,-,CASSQATEQYF,TGTGCCAGCAGCCAAGCGACAGAGCAGTACTTC
-,TRBV5-4,TRBJ2-7,-,CASSSRVSYEQYF,TGTGCCAGCAGCTCCAGGGTCTCCTACGAGCAGTACTTC
-,TRBV13,TRBJ2-7,-,CASSLEKEGGASYEQYF,TGTGCCAGCAGCTTAGAGAAGGAGGGGGGGGCCTCCTACGAGCAGTACTTC
-,TRBV29-1,TRBJ2-7,-,CSAEDGTVSYEQYF,TGCAGCGCCGAGGACGGGACCGTCTCCTACGAGCAGTACTTC
-,TRBV5-1,TRBJ1-2,-,CASSPGENYGYTF,TGCGCCAGCAGCCCTGGGGAGAACTATGGCTACACCTTC
-,TRBV6-5,TRBJ1-6,-,CASSTGFSPLHF,TGTGCCAGCAGTACAGGGTTCTCACCCCTCCACTTT
-,TRBV14,TRBJ2-1,TRBD1,CASSQDVGQGTGEQFF,TGTGCCAGCAGCCAAGATGTGGGACAGGGGACGGGTGAGCAGTTCTTC
-,TRBV25-1,TRBJ1-2,-,CASRDEGNYGYTF,TGTGCCAGCAGGGACGAGGGGAACTATGGCTACACCTTC
-,TRBV5-4,TRBJ2-6,TRBD1,CASSPWTGTGANVLTF,TGTGCCAGCAGCCCTTGGACAGGAACCGGGGCCAACGTCCTGACTTTC
-,TRBV5-5,TRBJ2-5,TRBD2,CASSLWGGLQETQYF,TGTGCCAGCAGCTTGTGGGGAGGGCTCCAAGAGACCCAGTACTTC
once,TRBV5-1,TRBJ2-6,-,CASSPGHFSGANVLTF,TGCGCCAGCAGCCCGGGACATTTCTCTGGGGCCAACGTCCTGACTTTC
-,TRBV5-8,TRBJ1-5,-,CASRPDPSNQPQHF,TGTGCCAGCAGACCGGACCCTAGCAATCAGCCCCAGCATTTT
-,TRBV24-1,TRBJ2-3,-,CATSDSTESTDTQYF,TGTGCCACCAGTGATTCGACAGAAAGCACAGATACGCAGTATTTT
-,TRBV28,TRBJ2-7,-,CASSRQGSDEQYF,TGTGCCAGCAGTCGGCAGGGGAGCGACGAGCAGTACTTC
few,TRBV19,TRBJ2-3,-,CASSGRDGTPTDTQYF,TGTGCCAGTAGTGGGCGGGACGGAACCCCCACAGATACGCAGTATTTT
-,TRBV9,TRBJ2-1,-,CASSVGWSSYNEQFF,TGTGCCAGCAGCGTAGGGTGGAGCTCCTACAATGAGCAGTTCTTC
few,TRBV5-1,TRBJ2-1,-,CASSLDRSYNEQFF,TGCGCCAGCAGCTTGGACCGCTCCTACAATGAGCAGTTCTTC
-,TRBV10-3,TRBJ2-2,TRBD1,CAISESYEQGPEELFF,TGTGCCATCAGTGAGTCATACGAACAGGGGCCGGAAGAGCTGTTTTTT